This T cell receptor beta chain was sequenced for a study of T cell responses to AZD1222 COVID-19 vaccine. Study-wide results and limits: The donor group comprised mostly white British people and more females; the analysis possibly underestimated clonal diversity.

Libraries were prepared by immunoSEQ multiplex PCR; TCRdb keeps only in-frame clonotypes and omits some of them. Here the sample spans about 84,000 clones, 90% to 95% being singletons. This CDR3 comprises 13 residues. V lost 4 bases to trimming and J lost 5 bases; unmatched junction nucleotides: 5. CDR1 SGHDT and CDR2 YYEEEE come from the germline V gene. As to this clone: As yet, its antigen is unknown.

The genes are TRBV5-6 and TRBJ1-2; 7 bases fit TRBD1. The TCR originated in an adult who received the AZD1222 COVID-19 vaccine. The material was peripheral blood, obtained 28 days after the second AZD1222 dose. CDR3 in amino acids: CASSPTGLYGYTF. CDR3 in DNA: TGTGCCAGCAGCCCGACAGGGCTGTATGGCTACACCTTC.